These T cell receptor beta chains were read from a single sample in a study of blood T cell repertoires in COVID-19. The data were produced by immunoSEQ multiplex PCR, yet TCRdb's version contains in-frame clones alone and is incomplete. The sample has under 250,000 clones, more than 85% seen once. Sequenced sample: peripheral blood. The source is a man aged 60 to 75 with COVID-19, enrolled during active disease. CDR3s include the opening cysteine and the closing phenylalanine or tryptophan. The D gene is left open where the match is weak. Not every row has a clone size; where given, it reads once, few, many or a size class.

CDR3: CASSFLRAREGTNEQFF; DNA: TGTGCCAGCAGCTTCCTGCGGGCGCGGGAGGGCACTAATGAGCAGTTCTTC; V: TRBV7-8; size: -; D: TRBD2; J: TRBJ2-1
CDR3: CASNRDRGEKLFF; DNA: TGTGCCAGCAACCGGGACAGGGGTGAAAAACTGTTTTTT; V: TRBV12-3/TRBV12-4; size: -; D: TRBD1; J: TRBJ1-4
CDR3: CASSLGLTSGGISDTQYF; DNA: TGTGCCAGCAGCTTAGGGTTGACTAGCGGGGGTATCTCAGATACGCAGTATTTT; V: TRBV7-3; size: -; D: TRBD2; J: TRBJ2-3
CDR3: CASSDTGPTEAFF; DNA: TGTGCCAGCAGTGATACAGGGCCCACTGAAGCTTTCTTT; V: TRBV25-1; size: -; D: -; J: TRBJ1-1
CDR3: CASSPGSDNQPQHF; DNA: TGTGCCAGCTCACCAGGCAGCGACAATCAGCCCCAGCATTTT; V: TRBV18; size: -; D: -; J: TRBJ1-5
CDR3: CSVKKGGTDTQYF; DNA: TGCAGCGTCAAGAAGGGGGGCACAGATACGCAGTATTTT; V: TRBV29-1; size: -; D: -; J: TRBJ2-3
CDR3: CASSQGQVNNYGYTF; DNA: TGCGCCAGCAGCCAGGGACAGGTAAACAACTATGGCTACACCTTC; V: TRBV4-1; size: -; D: TRBD1; J: TRBJ1-2
CDR3: CASRGRQEGYGYTF; DNA: TGTGCCAGCAGAGGACGGCAGGAGGGCTATGGCTACACCTTC; V: TRBV6-5; size: -; D: -; J: TRBJ1-2
CDR3: CASTKRGVLYNEQFF; DNA: TGTGCCAGCACAAAGCGGGGGGTCTTATACAATGAGCAGTTCTTC; V: TRBV28; size: -; D: TRBD2; J: TRBJ2-1
CDR3: CASNNDQRGRDYGYTF; DNA: TGTGCCAGCAACAATGATCAAAGGGGGCGCGACTATGGCTACACCTTC; V: TRBV6-6; size: -; D: TRBD1; J: TRBJ1-2
CDR3: CASTGTASYQPQHF; DNA: TGTGCCAGCACCGGGACAGCGAGCTATCAGCCCCAGCATTTT; V: TRBV2; size: -; D: TRBD1; J: TRBJ1-5
CDR3: CASSRGDYGYTF; DNA: TGTGCCAGCTCACGGGGAGACTATGGCTACACCTTC; V: TRBV18; size: -; D: -; J: TRBJ1-2
CDR3: CASTDLTGGAEKLFF; DNA: TGCGCCAGCACCGATTTGACAGGGGGCGCGGAAAAACTGTTTTTT; V: TRBV5-1; size: -; D: TRBD1; J: TRBJ1-4
CDR3: CASSLQGSTDTQYF; DNA: TGTGCCAGCAGCTTACAGGGTAGTACAGATACGCAGTATTTT; V: TRBV7-9; size: -; D: -; J: TRBJ2-3
CDR3: CASSLLVTVEAFF; DNA: TGTGCCAGCAGTTTATTAGTTACGGTTGAAGCTTTCTTT; V: TRBV12-3/TRBV12-4; size: -; D: -; J: TRBJ1-1
CDR3: CASRPSQGLDYGYTF; DNA: TGTGCCAGCAGGCCGTCCCAGGGCCTAGACTATGGCTACACCTTC; V: TRBV28; size: -; D: -; J: TRBJ1-2
CDR3: CASTRFPGLYNQPQHF; DNA: TGTGCCAGCACCAGATTTCCGGGACTTTACAATCAGCCCCAGCATTTT; V: TRBV6-6; size: -; D: -; J: TRBJ1-5
CDR3: CASSEAPGALTF; DNA: TGTGCCAGCAGTGAAGCGCCAGGGGCGCTTACCTTC; V: TRBV6-1; size: -; D: -; J: TRBJ1-2
CDR3: CATTVRGQGAQPQHF; DNA: TGTGCCACTACAGTCCGCGGGCAGGGGGCACAGCCCCAGCATTTT; V: TRBV19; size: -; D: TRBD1; J: TRBJ1-5
CDR3: CASSQEEVASRETQYF; DNA: TGTGCCAGCAGCCAAGAAGAGGTGGCTAGCCGCGAGACCCAGTACTTC; V: TRBV3-1/TRBV3-2; size: -; D: -; J: TRBJ2-5
CDR3: CASSGGGLNSPLHF; DNA: TGTGCCAGCAGCGGGGGGGGCTTGAATTCACCCCTCCACTTT; V: TRBV28; size: once; D: -; J: TRBJ1-6
CDR3: CASSLLGQGDTEAFF; DNA: TGTGCCAGCTCTCTATTAGGACAGGGGGACACTGAAGCTTTCTTT; V: TRBV18; size: -; D: TRBD1; J: TRBJ1-1
CDR3: CASSRQGEVRNEQFF; DNA: TGTGCCAGCAGCCGTCAGGGGGAGGTACGCAATGAGCAGTTCTTC; V: TRBV7-6; size: -; D: -; J: TRBJ2-1
CDR3: CASGPPYRASYNSPLHF; DNA: TGTGCCAGCGGCCCGCCTTACAGGGCATCCTATAATTCACCCCTCCACTTT; V: TRBV28; size: once; D: -; J: TRBJ1-6
CDR3: CASSYTGNTIYF; DNA: TGTGCCAGCAGTTACACAGGAAACACCATATATTTT; V: TRBV6-2/TRBV6-3; size: once; D: -; J: TRBJ1-3
CDR3: CASSSSGRIGGYTF; DNA: TGTGCCAGCAGTTCCTCCGGGAGGATCGGTGGCTACACCTTC; V: TRBV6-5; size: -; D: -; J: TRBJ1-2
CDR3: CASSHRVAGDNEQFF; DNA: TGTGCCAGCAGCCATAGGGTAGCGGGAGACAATGAGCAGTTCTTC; V: TRBV28; size: -; D: TRBD2; J: TRBJ2-1